The 28 T cell receptor beta chains presented below share a single source sample, sequenced in a study of T cell changes during pregnancy in multiple sclerosis. Method: immunoSEQ multiplex PCR; TCRdb's copy keeps in-frame clones and lacks some. The data contain 85,000 to 110,000 clones, about 90% of them singletons. This material consisted of peripheral blood, taken after pregnancy. These receptors came from a female donor with multiple sclerosis, enrolled in a pregnancy study.

The chain is built from TRBV21-1 and TRBJ2-2; the table assigns TRBD1, which was not confirmed against the DNA. TRBV21-1 is a listed pseudogene. The CDR3 runs to 16 residues. The CDR3, as DNA: TGTGCCAGCAGCCCCCTCCCCGGGACAGGGTCCAGGGAGCTGTTTTTT. As protein: CASSPLPGTGSRELFF.

This sequence joins TRBV5-4 and TRBJ2-5; 7 bases match TRBD1. V lost 1 base, J lost 4 bases, and 4 bases stayed unmatched. CDR1 is SGHNT, CDR2 YYREEE, per germline (reference sequence). There are 14 residues in the CDR3. The CDR3 region is CASSLTGEGETQYF. DNA for the CDR3: TGTGCCAGCAGCTTGACAGGGGAAGGAGAGACCCAGTACTTC.

This chain links TRBV19 with TRBJ1-5; D remains ambiguous. The germline gives CDR1 LNHDA, CDR2 SQIVND (reference sequence). The germline V and J ends were trimmed by 2 bases and 5 bases, with 10 bases remaining between them. The CDR3 is 14 residues long. This CDR3 reads CASSIWGGDQPQHF. The CDR3 region has the DNA TGTGCCAGTAGTATATGGGGAGGAGATCAGCCCCAGCATTTT.

The J gene is TRBJ1-4, the V gene TRBV27; TRBD1 aligns across 8 bases. This CDR3 has 16 residues. Germline loops: CDR1 MNHEY, CDR2 SMNVEV (reference sequence). The ends lost 6 bases at V and 1 base at J; junction bases unmatched: 7. CDR3 residues: CASRPDRDLTNEKLFF. The CDR3 DNA reads TGTGCCAGCAGGCCGGACAGGGATTTAACTAATGAAAAACTGTTTTTT.

The gene calls are TRBV9 and TRBJ1-1, with 7 bases that match TRBD1. The CDR3 runs to 13 residues. The germline CDR1 and CDR2 sequences are SGDLS and YYNGEE. Unmatched junction bases numbered 10, after V lost 7 bases and J lost 7 bases. The CDR3 sequence: CASAKTRDSEAFF. CDR3 sequence (DNA): TGTGCCAGCGCCAAGACTCGGGACAGTGAAGCTTTCTTT.

The V and J genes are TRBV6-5 and TRBJ2-7, with D perhaps TRBD1 (6 bases). Germline lookup yields CDR1 MNHEY and CDR2 SVGAGI. V was trimmed by 5 bases and J by 5 bases, leaving 13 bases between them. The CDR3 is made up of 13 amino acids. DNA for the CDR3: TGTGCCAGCAGTGGACAGTCCCGGCACGAGCAGTACTTC. This translates into CASSGQSRHEQYF.

The chain combines TRBV6-5 with TRBJ1-4; tentative D call: TRBD1 (6 bases). This CDR3 is built from 16 residues. V was cut by 0 bases and J by 7 bases, with 15 bases left in between. Germline assignment: CDR1 MNHEY and CDR2 SVGAGI. This CDR3 reads CASSYSFRTATEKLFF. The DNA of the CDR3 is TGTGCCAGCAGTTACTCTTTCAGGACAGCCACTGAAAAACTGTTTTTT.

This clone has only one observation. The sample has other DNA sequences that encode this CDR3 too. The chain combines TRBV19 with TRBJ1-2; TRBD1 is a possible D gene (5 bases). Germline CDR1 LNHDA, CDR2 SQIVND (reference sequence). Deletions cut 4 bases from V and 2 bases from J, with 5 bases between. This CDR3 region has 12 residues. The CDR3 sequence: CASSRQNYGYTF. In DNA form, the CDR3 reads TGTGCCAGTAGTAGACAGAACTATGGCTACACCTTC.

This chain connects TRBV28 to TRBJ2-5; a possible D gene is TRBD2 (7 bases). CDR1 is MDHEN and CDR2 is SYDVKM in the germline V gene. V shed 3 bases and J shed 4 bases, with 15 bases lying between them. The CDR3 runs to 15 residues. CDR3 sequence (DNA): TGTGCCAGCAGTTTGGGGGCGGGAGTCGGAGAGACCCAGTACTTC. As protein: CASSLGAGVGETQYF.

The CDR3, as DNA: TGTGCCAGCACCCTTCTAAAGGGGGCGCTGACCACTGAAGCTTTCTTT. Encoded protein: CASTLLKGALTTEAFF. This rearrangement joins TRBV28 to TRBJ1-1, with 7 bases aligning to TRBD1. J was trimmed by 4 bases and V by 7 bases; bases with no gene match: 15. The CDR3 is made up of 16 amino acids. From germline, CDR1 is MDHEN and CDR2 SYDVKM.

The chain employs TRBV11-3 and TRBJ2-3, with TRBD1 matching 7 bases. V was pared by 5 bases and J by 1 base, with 6 bases of the junction left unmatched. Germline V gives CDR1 SGHNT, CDR2 YENEEA. This CDR3 spans 15 amino acids. For the CDR3, the DNA is TGTGCCAGCAGCACTAGAGGGGGCGGCACAGATACGCAGTATTTT. It yields the protein CASSTRGGGTDTQYF.

The V gene is TRBV7-2, the J gene TRBJ2-7; D may be TRBD2 (7 bases). CDR1 is SGHTA and CDR2 is FQGNSA in the germline V gene. V shed 4 bases and J shed 8 bases, with 24 bases lying between them. This CDR3 contains 16 residues. The CDR3 region is CASSSHLGGPPDQQYF. CDR3 bases: TGTGCCAGCAGCTCCCACCTCGGGGGGCCCCCCGACCAGCAGTACTTC.

The V and J genes are TRBV7-8 and TRBJ1-4, with 9 bases aligning to TRBD1. The length of the CDR3 is 22 residues. The germline CDR1 and CDR2 sequences are SGHVS and FQNEAQ. V was pared by 2 bases and J by 10 bases, with 29 bases of the junction left unmatched. The CDR3: CASSLSRRAVGQGIFNLGKLFF. The CDR3 nucleotides read TGTGCCAGCAGCTTAAGCAGGAGGGCGGTGGGACAGGGTATTTTTAATTTGGGAAAACTGTTTTTT.

The chain has TRBV7-2 and TRBJ1-2; D unclear. CDR3 length: 12 residues. Germline V gene sequence: CDR1 SGHTA, CDR2 FQGNSA. The V gene lost 6 bases and the J gene lost 6 bases, with 11 bases spanning the gap. The CDR3 sequence: CASSPGWDGYTF. DNA of the CDR3: TGTGCCAGCAGTCCGGGGTGGGATGGCTACACCTTC.

The V gene is TRBV2, the J gene TRBJ2-3; TRBD2 matches 9 bases. V was pared by 4 bases and J by 1 base, with 6 bases of the junction left unmatched. The germline V gene has CDR1 SNHLY and CDR2 FYNNEI. CDR3 size: 16 residues. CDR3 sequence reads: CASSVQGGRGTDTQYF. CDR3 coding DNA: TGTGCCAGCAGTGTTCAAGGCGGGAGGGGCACAGATACGCAGTATTTT.

This sequence joins TRBV2 and TRBJ2-7; D remains ambiguous. The V end lost 2 bases, the J end lost 4 bases, and 18 bases lay between the germline ends. CDR1 is SNHLY and CDR2 is FYNNEI in the germline V gene. The CDR3 totals 16 residues. The CDR3: CASSEWSSVAAYEQYF. For the CDR3, the DNA is TGTGCCAGCAGTGAATGGAGTTCAGTTGCCGCTTACGAGCAGTACTTC.

The V gene is TRBV27, the J gene TRBJ2-3; 8 bases line up with TRBD2. CDR3 length: 15 amino acids. In germline, CDR1 is MNHEY, CDR2 SMNVEV (reference sequence). V shed 5 bases and J 1 base; nucleotides not matched to a gene: 5. This CDR3 reads CASSRRGGGTDTQYF. The DNA of the CDR3 is TGTGCCAGCAGTCGACGGGGGGGCGGCACAGATACGCAGTATTTT.

CDR3: CASSKRQGEGVDIQYF. For the CDR3, the DNA is TGTGCCAGCAGCAAACGACAGGGGGAGGGCGTCGACATTCAGTACTTC. V usage is TRBV9 and J usage is TRBJ2-4; the match to TRBD1 covers 9 bases. From germline, CDR1 is SGDLS and CDR2 YYNGEE. This CDR3 is 16 amino acids long. V trimming: 4 bases; J trimming: 8 bases; junction bases outside the gene matches: 13.

This rearrangement joins TRBV5-4 to TRBJ2-1; 11 bases agree with TRBD2. This CDR3 comprises 15 residues. Germline CDR1 reads SGHNT; CDR2 reads YYREEE (reference sequence). Trimming cost V 0 bases and J 7 bases; bases outside gene matches: 3. CDR3 loop: CASSLGLAGQNEQFF. CDR3 sequence (DNA): TGTGCCAGCAGCTTGGGACTAGCGGGACAAAATGAGCAGTTCTTC.

The CDR3 DNA is TGTGCCAGCAGTTGGAGAAAGCAAGAGACCCAGTACTTC. It codes for CASSWRKQETQYF. This rearrangement joins TRBV27 to TRBJ2-5; no clear D gene. Germline CDR1 and CDR2: MNHEY and SMNVEV (reference sequence). CDR3 size: 13 residues. Trimming removed 4 bases at V and 2 bases at J, with 8 bases between.

The chain links TRBV5-1 to TRBJ1-1; D is uncertain. Trimming removed 4 bases at V and 1 base at J, with 11 bases between. Germline lookup yields CDR1 SGHRS and CDR2 YFSETQ. The CDR3 totals 14 residues. The CDR3 DNA follows: TGCGCCAGCAGCCCCAACACAGCGAACACTGAAGCTTTCTTT. This codes for CASSPNTANTEAFF.

For the CDR3, the DNA is TGTGCCGCCGCGGTGACTAGCGCGTACGAGCAGTACTTC. It yields the protein CAAAVTSAYEQYF. V usage is TRBV7-2 and J usage is TRBJ2-7, with TRBD2 matching over 8 bases. Germline CDR1 SGHTA, CDR2 FQGNSA. V shed 11 bases and J 4 bases; nucleotides not matched to a gene: 10. This CDR3 is built from 13 residues.

The chain links TRBV5-8 to TRBJ1-5; the D gene is possibly TRBD1 (6 bases). From germline, CDR1 is SGHTS and CDR2 YDEGEE. The V end was cut by 4 bases, the J end by 3 bases, with 17 bases between. This CDR3 is 16 amino acids long. DNA of the CDR3: TGTGCCAGCAGCCCCCGGGGCCAGGGGACCAATCAGCCCCAGCATTTT. Translating it yields CASSPRGQGTNQPQHF.

The rearrangement joins TRBV10-3 to TRBJ1-2, with D possibly matching TRBD1 (5 bases). V was pared by 4 bases and J by 0 bases, with 12 bases between. Germline CDR1 and CDR2: ENHRY and SYGVKD. The CDR3 spans 15 residues. This CDR3 is CAISVGQGANYGYTF. CDR3 DNA sequence: TGTGCCATCAGTGTAGGGCAGGGTGCTAACTATGGCTACACCTTC.

This rearrangement joins TRBV29-1 to TRBJ2-1, with 8 bases identical to TRBD2. Germline trimming cut 6 bases from V and 2 bases from J; bases unmatched to any gene: 9. The CDR3 length is 15 residues. Germline values: CDR1 SQVTM, CDR2 ANQGSEA. The CDR3 region is CSVNLAGPPYNEQFF. CDR3 nucleotides: TGCAGCGTAAACCTAGCGGGCCCCCCCTACAATGAGCAGTTCTTC.

The V call is TRBV5-1, the J call TRBJ2-1, with 15 bases aligning to TRBD2. The J segment lost 2 bases and the V segment lost 7 bases, leaving 4 bases of the junction unmatched. The CDR3 contains 16 residues. Germline CDR1 and CDR2: SGHRS and YFSETQ. CDR3: CASGRTSGGAYNEQFF. DNA of the CDR3: TGCGCCAGCGGCCGGACTAGCGGGGGGGCCTACAATGAGCAGTTCTTC.

V gene TRBV27 combines with J gene TRBJ1-4; 8 nucleotides align to TRBD1. The CDR3 sequence is 15 residues long. The germline V gene encodes CDR1 MNHEY and CDR2 SMNVEV (reference sequence). V was clipped by 10 bases and J by 4 bases; unmatched bases: 11. The CDR3: CAIEAQGAINEKLFF. As DNA, the CDR3 is TGTGCCATCGAGGCGCAGGGGGCAATTAATGAAAAACTGTTTTTT.

The CDR3 spells CASSLTGTDTQYF. Written as DNA, the CDR3 is TGTGCCAGCTCACTCACGGGCACAGATACGCAGTATTTT. The chain links TRBV18 to TRBJ2-3, with D hard to call. The CDR3 covers 13 residues. Trimming took 4 bases from V and 1 from J, leaving 6 bases between them. CDR1 is KGHSH and CDR2 is LQKENI in the germline V gene.